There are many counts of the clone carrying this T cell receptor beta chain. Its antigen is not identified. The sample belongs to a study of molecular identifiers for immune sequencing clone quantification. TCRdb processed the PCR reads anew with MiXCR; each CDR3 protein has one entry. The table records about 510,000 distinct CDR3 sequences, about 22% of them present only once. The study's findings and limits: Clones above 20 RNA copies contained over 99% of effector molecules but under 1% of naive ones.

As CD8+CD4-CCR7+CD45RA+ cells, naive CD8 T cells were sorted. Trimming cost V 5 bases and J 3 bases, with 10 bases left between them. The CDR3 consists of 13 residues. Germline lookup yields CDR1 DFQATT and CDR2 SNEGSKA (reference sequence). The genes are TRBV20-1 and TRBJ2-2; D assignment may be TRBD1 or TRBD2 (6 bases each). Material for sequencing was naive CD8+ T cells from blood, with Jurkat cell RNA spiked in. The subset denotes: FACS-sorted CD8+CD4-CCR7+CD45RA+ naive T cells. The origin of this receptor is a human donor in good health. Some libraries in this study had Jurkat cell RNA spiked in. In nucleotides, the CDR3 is TGCAGTGCTCCGGGGGCTGACACCGGGGAGCTGTTTTTT. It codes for CSAPGADTGELFF.